These 16 T cell receptor beta chains were sequenced from one sample in a study of T cells in women clearing cervical HPV infection. Sequencing used immunoSEQ multiplex PCR; TCRdb keeps in-frame clones, though not all of them. The table for this sample gives about 36,000 clones. The source material was blood buffy coat. These receptors were obtained from a woman between 18 and 69 years old with a cervical HPV16 infection that either progressed to CIN3+ or cleared (not recorded which).

Comments on this clone: The CDR3 is cut off 3 residues early in the read; its end comes from the germline J gene. This chain connects TRBV19 to TRBJ1-2; D not certain. The CDR3 consists of 13 residues. CDR1 and CDR2 from the germline V gene are LNHDA and SQIVND (reference sequence). The V end was cut by 5 bases, the J end by 6 bases, with 13 bases between. The CDR3 DNA, read in part, is TGTGCCAGTAGTCCGCGGGAGGGTGATGGC. The encoded protein is CASSPREGDG. The whole CDR3 sequence reads CASSPREGDGYTF.

On this clone itself: A read error may account for a junction end that differs from germline. The CDR3 extends 3 residues past the end of the read, so its final part is completed from the germline J gene. The chain combines TRBV19 with TRBJ1-2; tentatively, D is TRBD1 (6 bases). Germline lookup yields CDR1 LNHDA and CDR2 SQIVND (reference sequence). The CDR3 has 16 amino acids. CDR3 DNA, as far as it was read: TGTGCCAGTAGTCAGGGACTAGCGGGGGGGCGGTATGAC. The encoded protein is CASSQGLAGGRYD. In full, the CDR3 is CASSQGLAGGRYDYTF.

On this clone: The sequenced fragment ends 3 residues before the CDR3 boundary, so the rest is inferred from the germline J gene. This chain uses TRBV7-2 with TRBJ1-2, with D uncertain. The CDR3 length is 14 residues. Germline V gives CDR1 SGHTA, CDR2 FQGNSA. Incomplete CDR3 DNA: TGTGCCAGCAGCTTAGCCCAAAACACAGATACC. Amino acids: CASSLAQNTDT. The entire CDR3 reads CASSLAQNTDTYTF.

Of note for this clone: The CDR3 goes on 3 residues after the read ends, and that part is filled in from the germline J gene. The chain uses TRBV7-2 and TRBJ1-5; TRBD1 matches at 8 bases. There are 15 residues in the CDR3. Germline trimming cut 5 bases from V and 2 bases from J; bases unmatched to any gene: 5. Germline CDR1 and CDR2: SGHTA and FQGNSA. The sequenced CDR3 bases are TGTGCCAGCAGCCCGCAGACAGGGGGCAATCAGCCC. Protein product: CASSPQTGGNQP. The CDR3, in full, reads CASSPQTGGNQPQHF. Full variable domain (rest looked up from reference TRBV7-2 and TRBJ1-5): GAGVSQSPSNKVTEKGKDVELRCDPISGHTALYWYRQSLGQGLEFLIYFQGNSAPDKSGLPSDRFSAERTGGSVSTLTIQRTQQEDSAVYLCASSPQTGGNQPQHFGDGTRLSIL.

Worth noting for this clone: Read data end 3 residues before the CDR3 end; the end is taken from the germline J gene. The rearrangement joins TRBV5-1 to TRBJ2-2; weak D call: TRBD1 (5 bases). The CDR3 has 13 amino acids. The germline CDR1 and CDR2 sequences are SGHRS and YFSETQ. The sequenced CDR3 bases are TGCGCCAGCAGCGGGGCAGGGAATGAAAAG. This sequence encodes CASSGAGNEK. The complete CDR3 sequence is CASSGAGNEKLFF.

Points on this clone: The CDR3 end lies 3 residues beyond the end of the read and is filled in from the germline J gene. V gene TRBV7-2 combines with J gene TRBJ1-1; D remains ambiguous. Germline assignment: CDR1 SGHTA and CDR2 FQGNSA. This CDR3 has 13 residues. The DNA read from the CDR3 is TGTGCCAGCAGCCCTAACTACCAAGAGACA. Its translation is CASSPNYQET. The full CDR3 reads CASSPNYQETAFF.

For this clone: A read error may produce the germline difference seen at one junction end. The read ends 3 residues before the CDR3 terminus; that terminus is restored from the germline J gene. The identical CDR3 is also encoded by other nucleotide sequences in the sample. This sequence joins TRBV20-1 and TRBJ1-3; 8 nucleotides line up with TRBD1. The CDR3 length is 16 residues. Per the germline V gene, CDR1 is DFQATT and CDR2 is SNEGSKA (reference sequence). CDR3 protein: CSARDPTGGTGNTIYF. CDR3 DNA (partial): TGCAGTGCTAGAGACCCCACAGGGGGAACTGGAAACACT.

In the case of this clone: Germline is not matched at one junction end, which may reflect a read error. The read ends 3 residues early relative to the CDR3; the germline J gene fills the gap. This sequence joins TRBV4-2 and TRBJ2-5; 12 nucleotides line up with TRBD1. Germline loops: CDR1 LGHNA, CDR2 YNFKEQ. The CDR3 spans 18 residues. The covered CDR3 bases are TGCGCCAGCAGCCAAGACCCGGTGGGACAGGGGGCTGGGGGGACC. Its protein product is CASSQDPVGQGAGGT. The full-length CDR3 reads as CASSQDPVGQGAGGTQYF.

Concerning this clone itself: The missing CDR3 end, 3 residues past where the read stops, is filled in from the germline J gene. This chain uses TRBV6-2 or TRBV6-3 with TRBJ2-1; 7 nucleotides match TRBD2. Trimming cost V 2 bases and J 7 bases; bases outside gene matches: 5. The V gene's germline CDR1 is MNHEY and CDR2 SVGEGT. The CDR3 extends over 14 amino acids. CDR3 sequence reads: CASSYGTNLNEQFF. Partial CDR3 DNA: TGTGCCAGCAGTTACGGGACTAATCTAAATGAG.

With respect to this clone: The read finishes 3 residues shy of the CDR3 end, and the germline J gene is used to complete it. V usage is TRBV13 and J usage is TRBJ1-2; D is possibly TRBD1 (5 bases). Germline lookup yields CDR1 PRHDT and CDR2 FYEKMQ (reference sequence). This CDR3 is 16 amino acids long. The V end was cut by 6 bases, the J end by 3 bases, with 20 bases between. CDR3 DNA, as far as it was read: TGTGCCAGCAGACCCTCGTTTTTCGGGGACTACTATGGC. The encoded protein is CASRPSFFGDYYG. The full CDR3 protein reads CASRPSFFGDYYGYTF.

With regard to this clone: From the germline J gene comes the end of the CDR3, since the read stops 3 residues before it. The chain carries TRBV7-8 and TRBJ1-3; no clear D gene. The CDR3 runs to 14 residues. The ends were cut back, 1 base at V and 2 bases at J, with 6 bases in the middle. The germline gives CDR1 SGHVS, CDR2 FQNEAQ. The CDR3 loop reads CASSLEAAGNTIYF. CDR3 bases read: TGTGCCAGCAGCTTAGAGGCAGCTGGAAACACC. The variable domain in full, completed from reference TRBV7-8 and TRBJ1-3, reads GAGVSQSPRYKVAKRGQDVALRCDPISGHVSLFWYQQALGQGPEFLTYFQNEAQLDKSGLPSDRFFAERPEGSVSTLKIQRTQQEDSAVYLCASSLEAAGNTIYFGEGSWLTVV.

The CDR3 is CSVEGTASNTGELFF. The CDR3 bases that were read are TGCAGCGTTGAAGGGACAGCCTCAAACACCGGGGAG. The chain uses TRBV29-1 and TRBJ2-2; D is possibly TRBD1 (6 bases). Read data end 3 residues before the CDR3 end; the end is taken from the germline J gene. The CDR3 has 15 residues. Trimming pared 1 base from V and 2 bases from J, leaving 11 bases between. Per the germline V gene, CDR1 is SQVTM and CDR2 is ANQGSEA.

To note about this clone: Read coverage stops 3 residues before the CDR3 terminus; the germline J gene supplies the remainder. The chain has TRBV7-9 and TRBJ2-4; TRBD2 matches at 7 bases. The CDR3 runs to 15 residues. The V gene's germline CDR1 is SEHNR and CDR2 FQNEAQ (reference sequence). Partial CDR3 DNA: TGTGCCAGCAGCTGGGGCACAGGAGGGGACTATGGT. It is translated as CASSWGTGGDYG. The CDR3 as a whole reads CASSWGTGGDYGQYF. Full variable domain (missing parts from reference TRBV7-9 and TRBJ2-4): DTGVSQNPRHKITKRGQNVTFRCDPISEHNRLYWYRQTLGQGPEFLTYFQNEAQLEKSRLLSDRFSAERPKGSFSTLEIQRTEQGDSAMYLCASSWGTGGDYGQYFGAGTRLSVL.

Details on this clone: The read finishes 3 residues shy of the CDR3 end, and the germline J gene is used to complete it. J is TRBJ2-3 and V is TRBV6-4; 10 bases map to TRBD2. Germline loops: CDR1 MRHNA, CDR2 SNTAGT. The CDR3 covers 17 residues. The junction had 13 bases not matched to a gene; V was cut back by 2 bases and J by 8 bases. The CDR3 loop reads CASSDPHGLAALRTQYF. CDR3 bases read: TGTGCCAGCAGTGACCCCCATGGACTAGCGGCCCTACGTACG.

About this clone itself: The DNA ends 3 residues before the CDR3 does, and the rest of the CDR3 is filled in from the germline J gene. V is TRBV20-1 and J is TRBJ2-5; 13 positions match TRBD2. This CDR3 is 15 amino acids long. Germline V CDR1 and CDR2: DFQATT, SNEGSKA (reference sequence). V shed 6 bases and J 4 bases; nucleotides not matched to a gene: 8. The sequenced CDR3 bases are TGCAGTGCCCCTTCCAGGACTAGCGGGGGAGAGACC. The encoded protein is CSAPSRTSGGET. The entire CDR3 protein reads CSAPSRTSGGETQYF.

CDR3 in amino acids: CASSLGGQPQHF. CDR3 DNA (partial): TGTGCCAGCAGCTTAGGGGGCCAGCCC. V gene TRBV13 combines with J gene TRBJ1-5; D is uncertain. The sequence runs out 3 residues before the end of the CDR3; the remainder is reconstructed from the germline J gene. The V and J ends lost 0 bases and 7 bases respectively, with 4 bases between them. CDR1 and CDR2 from the germline V gene are PRHDT and FYEKMQ (reference sequence). This CDR3 is 12 amino acids long.